The text below deals with one TCR beta chain. The antigen remains unidentified. The CDR3 length is 13 residues. Trimming left V 2 bases short and J 3 bases short, with 7 bases between. Germline V gives CDR1 SEHNR, CDR2 FQNEAQ (reference sequence). The sample is drawn from a study of T cell clonotyping in hematopoietic cell transplantation. General study findings and limits: Few recipient clonotypes overlapped donors; over 95% were de novo at given depth. Pathologically expanded recipient clonotypes increased progressively from day 30 to day 180 as diversity fell.

Assay used: immunoSEQ multiplex PCR; TCRdb lists only in-frame clones, some missing. The table lists approximately 14,000 clones, approximately 97% of them singletons. This clonotype was sampled from a female patient aged 45 to 65 who had an allogeneic stem cell transplant from an unrelated donor, so T cells may come from the graft donor. Some clones in this sample may be carry-over from other donors' samples. The rearrangement links TRBV7-9 to TRBJ1-2, with D tentatively TRBD1 (6 bases). Source: peripheral blood mononuclear cells, taken 30 days after allogeneic stem cell transplant. CDR3 residues: CASSLNRDYGYTF. CDR3 bases: TGTGCCAGCAGCTTAAACAGGGACTATGGCTACACCTTC.